This passage covers 26 T cell receptor beta chains from one sample sequenced in a study of Graves' ophthalmopathy and Graves' hyperthyroidism. RNA transcripts yielded amplified TCR beta CDR3 regions. Amplification began with first-round RT-PCR using HTBI primers, then second-round multiplex PCR was performed. TCRdb ran MiXCR on the multiplex PCR reads and lists one entry per CDR3 protein. The table lists about 640,000 distinct CDR3 sequences, just over 40% of them singletons. Material: peripheral blood. The receptor source for this set is an adult man with Graves' ophthalmopathy.

The chain uses TRBV19 and TRBJ2-3; no clear D gene. With 7 bases removed from V and 1 base from J, the gap between germline ends came to 12 bases. The CDR3 totals 14 residues. CDR1 is LNHDA, CDR2 SQIVND, per germline (reference sequence). CDR3 sequence: CASKDGPGTDTQYF. The CDR3 coding sequence is TGTGCCAGTAAGGACGGACCAGGCACAGATACGCAGTATTTT.

The chain uses TRBV7-9 and TRBJ2-7; tentative D call: TRBD2 (6 bases). Germline lookup yields CDR1 SEHNR and CDR2 FQNEAQ (reference sequence). The CDR3 runs to 14 residues. V lost 7 bases, J lost 2 bases, and 15 bases lay in between. The CDR3 DNA reads as TGTGCCAGCACCGGATTTGGCGGGGCCTACGAGCAGTACTTC. Its protein product is CASTGFGGAYEQYF.

This clonotype has just a few counts. V usage is TRBV2 and J usage is TRBJ2-5, with TRBD1 as a possible D gene (5 bases). The CDR3 has 12 residues. The V and J ends lost 8 bases and 5 bases respectively, with 12 bases between them. The germline CDR1 and CDR2 sequences are SNHLY and FYNNEI. The CDR3 spells CASSGPRETQYF. In nucleotides, the CDR3 is TGTGCCAGCTCAGGGCCACGGGAGACCCAGTACTTC.

The CDR3 DNA follows: TGTGCCAGCAGCGTCAGGGGGGAGGGGGAGACCCAGTACTTC. As protein: CASSVRGEGETQYF. V usage is TRBV7-7 and J usage is TRBJ2-5; TRBD1 or TRBD2 may be the D gene (7 bases each). The CDR3 has 14 amino acids. The ends were cut back, 5 bases at V and 5 bases at J, with 15 bases in the middle. Germline V gives CDR1 SSHAT, CDR2 FNYEAQ (reference sequence).

This clonotype has at least ten counts. The chain uses TRBV7-3 and TRBJ2-5, with TRBD1 identical over 12 bases. Germline values: CDR1 SGHTA, CDR2 FQGTGA. The CDR3 is 15 residues long. The V and J ends lost 4 bases and 5 bases, in that order; junction bases with no gene match: 5. This CDR3 reads CASSSGQGARETQYF. The CDR3 nucleotides are TGTGCCAGCAGCTCGGGACAGGGGGCGCGGGAGACCCAGTACTTC.

As to this clonotype: This sequence may be a read error, since a much larger clone differs from it by one base. The conserved final phenylalanine or tryptophan is absent from the CDR3, which likely points to a read error. The chain carries TRBV5-1 and TRBJ1-2; D ambiguous. CDR3 size: 16 residues. Trimming removed 0 bases at V and 4 bases at J, with 16 bases between. CDR1 is SGHRS and CDR2 is YFSETQ in the germline V gene. CDR3 sequence: CASSLEVGRLGYGYTI. As DNA, the CDR3 is TGCGCCAGCAGCTTGGAAGTTGGGAGGCTAGGCTATGGCTACACCATC.

The chain is built from TRBV29-1 and TRBJ2-2, with D unclear. The germline CDR1 and CDR2 sequences are SQVTM and ANQGSEA. The CDR3 covers 15 residues. V lost 4 bases and J 1 base, leaving 13 bases between the germline ends. The chain's CDR3 is CSVVNWGMNTGELFF. The DNA of the CDR3 is TGCAGCGTTGTGAATTGGGGAATGAACACCGGGGAGCTGTTTTTT.

In its sample, this clonotype was seen many times. Mismatch with germline at one junction end may stem from a read error. This chain connects TRBV29-1 to TRBJ2-7, with 10 bases aligning to TRBD1. Germline V gives CDR1 SQVTM, CDR2 ANQGSEA. The CDR3 has 14 residues. This CDR3 is CSVEGQGESYEQYF. The DNA of the CDR3 is TGCAGCGTCGAAGGACAGGGGGAATCCTACGAGCAGTACTTC.

The rearrangement uses TRBV4-2 and TRBJ1-1, with D unclear. V lost 1 base, J lost 3 bases, and 12 bases lay in between. CDR1 is LGHNA, CDR2 YNFKEQ, per germline. The CDR3 runs to 15 residues. Here the CDR3 reads CASSQVSGSHTEAFF. For the CDR3, the DNA is TGTGCCAGCAGCCAAGTGAGTGGGAGTCACACTGAAGCTTTCTTT.

This clonotype was picked up many times. The chain is built from TRBV6-6 and TRBJ2-7; perhaps TRBD1 as D (5 bases). The CDR3 loop spans 12 amino acids. Deletions cut 8 bases from V and 6 bases from J, with 14 bases between. Germline CDR1 is MNHNY and CDR2 is SVGAGI (reference sequence). DNA of the CDR3: TGTGCCAGCGGGCCAGGGCTTGGCGAGCAGTACTTC. Its translation: CASGPGLGEQYF.

The table lists this clonotype with many counts. The chain has TRBV24-1 and TRBJ2-2; D is possibly TRBD2 (5 bases). Looked up from germline, CDR1 is KGHDR and CDR2 is SFDVKD. The CDR3 length is 14 residues. V lost 6 bases and J 0 bases, leaving 7 bases between the germline ends. CDR3 sequence: CATSQRTNTGELFF. In nucleotides, the CDR3 is TGTGCCACCAGTCAGCGGACGAACACCGGGGAGCTGTTTTTT.

This CDR3 reads CASSVGGGAPDQPQHF. The CDR3 DNA sequence: TGTGCCAGCAGCGTGGGAGGAGGAGCCCCGGATCAGCCCCAGCATTTT. V is TRBV25-1 and J is TRBJ1-5; no firm D call. Germline values: CDR1 MGHDK, CDR2 SYGVNS. The CDR3 consists of 16 residues. Trimming cost V 6 bases and J 5 bases, with 20 bases left between them.

This clonotype was seen at least ten times. V gene TRBV5-1 combines with J gene TRBJ2-7; the D is unclear. Germline V CDR1 and CDR2: SGHRS, YFSETQ. The CDR3 is made up of 13 amino acids. Trimming cost V 0 bases and J 2 bases, with 6 bases left between them. The CDR3 reads CASSLVYPYEQYF. CDR3 bases: TGCGCCAGCAGCTTGGTGTATCCCTACGAGCAGTACTTC.

This clonotype appeared once. The rearrangement joins TRBV7-3 to TRBJ2-2; D is perhaps TRBD1 (6 bases). V was clipped by 6 bases and J by 1 base, with 15 bases between them. The CDR3 runs 16 residues. Germline CDR1 is SGHTA and CDR2 is FQGTGA. DNA for the CDR3: TGTGCCAGCAGTTTAGTGGGACACATGAACACCGGGGAGCTGTTTTTT. Protein product: CASSLVGHMNTGELFF.

This rearrangement joins TRBV29-1 to TRBJ2-5; 8 bases match TRBD1. CDR3 length equals 12 residues. CDR1 and CDR2 from the germline V gene are SQVTM and ANQGSEA. Trimming took 7 bases from V and 5 from J; bases not matched to a gene: 6. CDR3 region: CSATTGVETQYF. CDR3 DNA: TGCAGCGCCACGACAGGGGTGGAGACCCAGTACTTC.

This clonotype came up many times. The chain combines TRBV24-1 with TRBJ2-5; D might be TRBD2 (5 bases). The CDR3 is 18 residues long. Trimming took 1 base from V and 1 from J, leaving 18 bases between them. Germline V gives CDR1 KGHDR, CDR2 SFDVKD. The CDR3 sequence is CATSDLYWRRAGQETQYF. The CDR3 nucleotides are TGTGCCACCAGTGATTTATATTGGAGAAGGGCGGGCCAAGAGACCCAGTACTTC.

This rearrangement joins TRBV15 to TRBJ1-2, with D possibly matching TRBD1 (5 bases). The CDR3 runs 17 residues. Germline V gene data show CDR1 as LNHNV and CDR2 as YYDKDF (reference sequence). Trimming cost V 0 bases and J 1 base, with 15 bases left between them. CDR3 DNA: TGTGCCACCAGCAGAGAAAGCTCTGGGGCCCATAACTATGGCTACACCTTC. This gives the protein CATSRESSGAHNYGYTF.

Notes on this clonotype: The germline gene is not matched at one end of the junction; a read error may be the cause. The rearrangement uses TRBV5-1 and TRBJ2-5; either TRBD1 or TRBD2 may supply D (5 bases each). Germline values: CDR1 SGHRS, CDR2 YFSETQ. The CDR3 is 16 amino acids. The CDR3 here is CASTLGVGRGGETQYF. For the CDR3, the DNA is TGCGCCAGCACCTTGGGGGTTGGTAGAGGAGGAGAGACCCAGTACTTC.

Note on this clonotype: This may stem from a read error, because a much larger clone lies one nucleotide away. The rearrangement links TRBV19 to TRBJ1-5, with D maybe TRBD1 (6 bases). CDR1 and CDR2 from the germline V gene are LNHDA and SQIVND (reference sequence). The length of the CDR3 is 14 residues. Trimming left V 8 bases short and J 1 base short, with 12 bases between. CDR3 loop: CASGQIYSNQPQHF. The CDR3 DNA reads TGTGCCAGTGGACAGATATACAGCAATCAGCCCCAGCATTTT.

This clonotype appeared many times. This chain connects TRBV20-1 to TRBJ2-6, with D perhaps given as TRBD1 or TRBD2 (5 bases each). CDR1 and CDR2 from the germline V gene are DFQATT and SNEGSKA (reference sequence). Between the trimmed V and J ends, which lost 6 bases and 1 base, there was a span of 13 bases. The CDR3 spans 15 residues. The CDR3: CSATGTGSGANVLTF. The DNA for the CDR3 is TGCAGTGCAACCGGGACGGGGTCTGGGGCCAACGTCCTGACTTTC.

This clonotype was picked up many times. The chain uses TRBV29-1 and TRBJ1-5, with D possibly matching TRBD1 (5 bases). The germline V gene encodes CDR1 SQVTM and CDR2 ANQGSEA. Trimming stripped 7 bases from V and 5 bases from J, with 21 bases between. The CDR3 covers 15 residues. This chain's CDR3 is CSAILPGGTDQPQHF. The CDR3 region has the DNA TGCAGCGCAATACTCCCGGGGGGTACGGATCAGCCCCAGCATTTT.

The rearrangement uses TRBV14 and TRBJ2-5, with D hard to call. The germline V and J ends were trimmed by 2 bases and 2 bases, with 12 bases remaining between them. Germline values: CDR1 SGHDN, CDR2 FVKESK. The CDR3 is made up of 15 amino acids. In DNA form, the CDR3 reads TGTGCCAGCAGCCAATCGCGGCACGGACAAGAGACCCAGTACTTC. As protein: CASSQSRHGQETQYF.

This clonotype was seen only a few times. The gene calls are TRBV6-1 and TRBJ1-1, with D possibly TRBD1 on 5 matching bases. CDR1 and CDR2 from the germline V gene are MNHNS and SASEGT. The CDR3 is 14 amino acids. The V gene lost 5 bases and the J gene lost 3 bases, with 13 bases spanning the gap. For the CDR3, the DNA is TGTGCCAGCAGTTACACACAGGAATACACTGAAGCTTTCTTT. Protein product: CASSYTQEYTEAFF.

The chain couples TRBV11-2 to TRBJ2-7, with a tentative D call TRBD2 (6 bases). Germline V gene sequence: CDR1 SGHAT, CDR2 FQNNGV. Trimming took 4 bases from V and 7 from J, leaving 14 bases between them. This CDR3 region has 13 residues. The CDR3 DNA follows: TGTGCCAGCAGCTCGTCAGGCGGGGTTGAGCAGTACTTC. Translated, it gives CASSSSGGVEQYF.

The chain joins TRBV19 to TRBJ1-5; D is perhaps TRBD1 (5 bases). The CDR3 extends over 16 amino acids. Trimming took off 1 base at V and 0 bases at J, with 10 bases between the two ends. CDR1 LNHDA and CDR2 SQIVND come from the germline V gene (reference sequence). The CDR3 protein is CASSIVAGNSNQPQHF. For the CDR3, the DNA is TGTGCCAGTAGTATAGTGGCAGGGAATAGCAATCAGCCCCAGCATTTT.

This clonotype was counted ten times or more. J is TRBJ1-2 and V is TRBV5-6; 9 nucleotides match TRBD1. Per germline, CDR1 SGHDT and CDR2 YYEEEE. V gave up 5 bases and J gave up 8 bases; unmatched junction bases: 4. The CDR3 loop spans 12 amino acids. The CDR3 DNA follows: TGTGCCAGCAGGGGACAGGGAGGCGGCTACACCTTC. This translates into CASRGQGGGYTF.